This record covers a single TCR beta chain. This specimen belongs to a study of cytomegalovirus exposure and HLA in healthy donors. This PCR relied on a set of 60 Vbeta primers and 13 Jbeta primers. The repertoire was sequenced with immunoSEQ multiplex PCR; TCRdb's copy has only in-frame clones and lacks some. In the table there are roughly 120,000 clones, roughly 68% of which are singletons. V dropped 8 bases and J dropped 7 bases, with 9 bases sitting between them. Germline V gene sequence: CDR1 SEHNR, CDR2 FQNEAQ (reference sequence). The CDR3 runs 12 residues. This TCR was sampled from a woman aged 50 to 65 in good health and CMV-seropositive. V and J are TRBV7-9 and TRBJ1-6; D is uncertain. The sequenced sample consisted of PBMCs. CDR3 sequence: CASHGGNSPLHF. CDR3 bases: TGTGCCAGCCATGGCGGAAATTCACCCCTCCACTTT.